The 31 T cell receptor beta chains below were found in one sample sequenced in a study of OX40 agonist ivuxolimab in advanced cancers. Profiled with immunoSEQ multiplex PCR; TCRdb holds only in-frame clones, not every one. In the table there are about 41,000 clones, 80% to 90% of which are singletons. The sequenced sample was CD4+ or CD8+ T cells sorted from blood, obtained in a trial of the OX40 agonist ivuxolimab. Receptor source: an adult with an advanced solid tumor such as melanoma, head and neck, liver or kidney cancer.

V and J are TRBV19 and TRBJ2-1; 10 positions agree with TRBD2. There are 19 residues in the CDR3. With V trimmed by 2 bases and J by 6 bases, 16 bases remained unmatched. Germline V gene sequence: CDR1 LNHDA, CDR2 SQIVND (reference sequence). CDR3 in amino acids: CASSILASGRVRVGNEQFF. The CDR3 DNA is TGTGCCAGTAGTATATTGGCTAGCGGGAGAGTTCGTGTGGGCAATGAGCAGTTCTTC. Variable domain in full (rest from reference TRBV19 and TRBJ2-1): DGGITQSPKYLFRKEGQNVTLSCEQNLNHDAMYWYRQDPGQGLRLIYYSQIVNDFQKGDIAEGYSVSREKKESFPLTVTSAQKNPTAFYLCASSILASGRVRVGNEQFFGPGTRLTVL.

This clone was detected a few times. J is TRBJ2-5 and V is TRBV13, with D possibly matching TRBD2 (5 bases). The CDR3 contains 14 residues. The ends were cut back, 5 bases at V and 3 bases at J, with 13 bases in the middle. The germline V gene encodes CDR1 PRHDT and CDR2 FYEKMQ (reference sequence). The CDR3 region has the DNA TGTGCCAGCAGCCAAAAGGACGGGAAAGAGACCCAGTACTTC. Its protein is CASSQKDGKETQYF.

J is TRBJ2-3 and V is TRBV7-8, with 10 bases lining up with TRBD2. V was pared by 1 base and J by 5 bases, with 3 bases of the junction left unmatched. The germline CDR1 and CDR2 sequences are SGHVS and FQNEAQ. This CDR3 has 15 residues. CDR3: CASSLVTSGRDTQYF. The DNA for the CDR3 is TGTGCCAGCAGCTTAGTGACTAGCGGGCGAGATACGCAGTATTTT.

The J gene is TRBJ2-7, the V gene TRBV15; D assignment may be TRBD1 or TRBD2 (5 bases each). The germline V and J ends were trimmed by 3 bases and 6 bases, with 9 bases remaining between them. The CDR3 totals 12 residues. Germline CDR1 and CDR2: LNHNV and YYDKDF (reference sequence). The CDR3 DNA reads as TGTGCCACCAGCAGGGGGACCTCCGAGCAGTACGTC. It encodes CATSRGTSEQYV.

The chain combines TRBV5-8 with TRBJ2-7; D might be TRBD1 (6 bases). The CDR3 consists of 15 residues. Trimming removed 3 bases from V and 0 bases from J, with 13 bases in between. The germline V gene has CDR1 SGHTS and CDR2 YDEGEE. This CDR3 is CASSSMGATSYEQYF. CDR3 sequence (DNA): TGTGCCAGCAGCTCCATGGGGGCTACCTCCTACGAGCAGTACTTC.

The table lists this clone with a few counts. The chain joins TRBV6-5 to TRBJ1-5; TRBD1 matches 7 bases. Germline V gene sequence: CDR1 MNHEY, CDR2 SVGAGI. V gave up 3 bases and J gave up 7 bases; unmatched junction bases: 3. The CDR3 spans 13 residues. The CDR3 nucleotides read TGTGCCAGCAGTTATGGGGACAGCCAGCCCCAGCATTTT. Its translation: CASSYGDSQPQHF.

The chain is built from TRBV5-1 and TRBJ2-1; TRBD2 matches 10 bases. This CDR3 comprises 16 residues. V shed 2 bases, J shed 5 bases, and the junction held 7 bases outside the gene matches. From germline, CDR1 is SGHRS and CDR2 YFSETQ. The CDR3 nucleotides read TGCGCCAGCAGCTTTTGGTTAGCGGGAGGCAACAATGAGCAGTTCTTC. This sequence encodes CASSFWLAGGNNEQFF.

The rearrangement links TRBV18 to TRBJ2-1, with 7 bases matching TRBD1. The CDR3 totals 16 residues. The junction had 4 bases not matched to a gene; V was cut back by 2 bases and J by 0 bases. Germline V gene sequence: CDR1 KGHSH, CDR2 LQKENI. The CDR3 is CASSPEGASSYNEQFF. CDR3 nucleotide sequence: TGTGCCAGCTCACCAGAGGGGGCCAGCTCCTACAATGAGCAGTTCTTC. Supplemented by reference TRBV18 and TRBJ2-1, the full variable domain reads NAGVMQNPRHLVRRRGQEARLRCSPMKGHSHVYWYRQLPEEGLKFMVYLQKENIIDESGMPKERFSAEFPKEGPSILRIQQVVRGDSAAYFCASSPEGASSYNEQFFGPGTRLTVL.

The chain uses TRBV7-3 and TRBJ1-6; TRBD1 agrees at 7 bases. CDR1 is SGHTA, CDR2 FQGTGA, per germline. The J segment lost 7 bases and the V segment lost 5 bases, leaving 5 bases of the junction unmatched. The CDR3 has 14 amino acids. CDR3 amino acids: CASSLTGRNSPLHF. The CDR3 DNA reads as TGTGCCAGCAGCCTGACAGGGAGAAATTCACCCCTCCACTTT.

The chain couples TRBV10-1 to TRBJ2-3; no clear D gene. Germline values: CDR1 WNHNN, CDR2 SYGVQD (reference sequence). The CDR3 is 14 residues long. Between the trimmed V and J ends, which lost 7 bases and 5 bases, there was a span of 16 bases. CDR3 region: CASNSPPKIDTQYF. CDR3 sequence (DNA): TGCGCCAGCAATTCCCCCCCCAAAATAGATACGCAGTATTTT.

In this sample, this clone turned up once. V is TRBV10-3 and J is TRBJ2-3; 8 nucleotides agree with TRBD1. CDR1 and CDR2 (germline): ENHRY, SYGVKD. The CDR3 spans 14 residues. V lost 10 bases, J lost 1 base, and 7 bases stayed unmatched. The CDR3 coding sequence is TGTGCCAGCACGCGGGGACAGGGCACAGATACGCAGTATTTT. Translation: CASTRGQGTDTQYF.

This clone turned up a few times. The rearrangement uses TRBV7-2 and TRBJ1-5; D gene uncertain. Germline V gene data show CDR1 as SGHTA and CDR2 as FQGNSA. The CDR3 totals 14 residues. V was shortened by 1 base and J by 4 bases, with 8 bases between the two germline ends. In DNA, the CDR3 is TGTGCCAGCAGCTTAGAACCTGGGAATCAGCCCCAGCATTTT. It translates to CASSLEPGNQPQHF.

The chain employs TRBV5-1 and TRBJ1-2, with 8 positions matching TRBD1. V was clipped by 4 bases and J by 3 bases; unmatched bases: 11. This CDR3 spans 16 amino acids. Looked up from germline, CDR1 is SGHRS and CDR2 is YFSETQ. The CDR3 region is CASSQWGGQGDYGYTF. CDR3 coding DNA: TGCGCCAGCAGCCAATGGGGCGGACAGGGTGACTATGGCTACACCTTC.

This CDR3 reads CASSQSGPIGRAFF. In nucleotides, the CDR3 is TGTGCCAGCAGCCAATCCGGACCCATAGGTAGAGCTTTCTTT. The rearrangement uses TRBV16 and TRBJ1-1, with D hard to call. This CDR3 contains 14 residues. The germline V and J ends were trimmed by 0 bases and 10 bases, with 15 bases remaining between them. Germline V CDR1 and CDR2: KGHSY, FQNENV.

The gene calls are TRBV30 and TRBJ1-3; D is undetermined. The CDR3 covers 11 residues. Trimming shortened V by 2 bases and J by 5 bases, and 4 bases separated the two germline ends. Germline CDR1 and CDR2: GTSNPN and SVGIG (reference sequence). The CDR3 is CAWSRRNTIYF. In nucleotides, the CDR3 is TGTGCCTGGAGTCGACGAAACACCATATATTTT.

V usage is TRBV9 and J usage is TRBJ1-3, with 9 bases lining up with TRBD1. V shed 2 bases, J shed 9 bases, and the junction held 3 bases outside the gene matches. The length of the CDR3 is 13 residues. Germline V gene lookup returns CDR1 SGDLS and CDR2 YYNGEE. In nucleotides, the CDR3 is TGTGCCAGCAGCGTCCGGGACAGGGCCACCATATATTTT. Its protein product is CASSVRDRATIYF.

This chain links TRBV5-1 with TRBJ2-7; 7 bases are shared with TRBD2. Germline values: CDR1 SGHRS, CDR2 YFSETQ. This CDR3 has 14 amino acids. Trimming cost V 4 bases and J 6 bases; bases outside gene matches: 10. This CDR3 reads CASSKGLVPSEQYF. The CDR3 DNA follows: TGCGCCAGCAGCAAAGGACTAGTCCCTTCCGAGCAGTACTTC.

The rearrangement joins TRBV5-1 to TRBJ1-1; tentative D call: TRBD1 (5 bases). Germline CDR1 and CDR2: SGHRS and YFSETQ. V was clipped by 0 bases and J by 5 bases, with 20 bases between them. The CDR3 has 17 amino acids. The CDR3 DNA sequence: TGCGCCAGCAGCTTGGCTCGGGACGTCCCTATGGGGACTGAAGCTTTCTTT. This translates into CASSLARDVPMGTEAFF. The variable domain in full, completed from reference TRBV5-1 and TRBJ1-1, reads KAGVTQTPRYLIKTRGQQVTLSCSPISGHRSVSWYQQTPGQGLQFLFEYFSETQRNKGNFPGRFSGRQFSNSRSEMNVSTLELGDSALYLCASSLARDVPMGTEAFFGQGTRLTVV.

This clone was seen just once. This chain links TRBV7-9 with TRBJ1-1; the D gene is possibly TRBD1 (5 bases). The CDR3 loop spans 14 amino acids. Germline V CDR1 and CDR2: SEHNR, FQNEAQ (reference sequence). V shed 5 bases and J shed 0 bases, with 10 bases lying between them. The CDR3 spells CASSLGPLNTEAFF. The CDR3, as DNA: TGTGCCAGCAGCCTGGGACCGCTGAACACTGAAGCTTTCTTT.

V is TRBV4-2 and J is TRBJ1-4; TRBD1 might be the D (6 bases). Trimming pared 0 bases from V and 6 bases from J, leaving 14 bases between. The CDR3 runs 16 residues. The germline gives CDR1 LGHNA, CDR2 YNFKEQ. As DNA, the CDR3 is TGTGCCAGCAGCCAAGAAAACACAGGGTCAGATGAAAAACTGTTTTTT. Protein sequence: CASSQENTGSDEKLFF.

The chain is built from TRBV11-2 and TRBJ2-1; D gene unclear. CDR1 and CDR2 (germline): SGHAT, FQNNGV. This CDR3 has 16 amino acids. The V and J ends lost 3 bases and 0 bases respectively, with 12 bases between them. The CDR3 region has the DNA TGTGCCAGCAGCTTGACCCCCTCGAGCTCCTACAATGAGCAGTTCTTC. Its translation: CASSLTPSSSYNEQFF.

The genes are TRBV5-4 and TRBJ2-3; D remains ambiguous. This CDR3 has 17 residues. CDR1 and CDR2 (germline): SGHNT, YYREEE (reference sequence). With 2 bases removed from V and 2 bases from J, the gap between germline ends came to 18 bases. Written as DNA, the CDR3 is TGTGCCAGCAGCTTTAAATTCGGCGGACCCGCCACAGATACGCAGTATTTT. It translates to CASSFKFGGPATDTQYF.

The chain links TRBV9 to TRBJ2-2; 12 nucleotides match TRBD1. Unmatched junction bases numbered 2, after V lost 0 bases and J lost 2 bases. The germline V gene has CDR1 SGDLS and CDR2 YYNGEE. This CDR3 is 17 amino acids long. CDR3 loop: CASSVGGTGGNTGELFF. The CDR3 bases are TGTGCCAGCAGCGTAGGAGGGACAGGGGGCAACACCGGGGAGCTGTTTTTT.

This chain joins TRBV2 and TRBJ2-7, with 8 bases that match TRBD1. Germline V CDR1 and CDR2: SNHLY, FYNNEI. The CDR3 totals 12 residues. The V and J ends lost 6 bases and 6 bases, in that order; junction bases with no gene match: 4. In DNA, the CDR3 is TGTGCCAGCAGCCGACAGGGGAGCGAGCAGTACGTC. This codes for CASSRQGSEQYV.

The CDR3 DNA sequence: TGTGCCAGCAGCCAACCCGGCGGGGTGGTCTACGAGCAGTACTTC. It translates to CASSQPGGVVYEQYF. The rearrangement links TRBV6-1 to TRBJ2-7, with D possibly TRBD2 on 6 matching bases. Looked up from germline, CDR1 is MNHNS and CDR2 is SASEGT. CDR3 length: 15 amino acids. V was clipped by 6 bases and J by 3 bases, with 18 bases between them.

The CDR3 bases are TGTGCCAGTAGTATCGTCAGGGGATCCTACAATGAGCAGTTCTTC. Amino acid sequence: CASSIVRGSYNEQFF. The genes are TRBV19 and TRBJ2-1; possible D gene TRBD1, 6 bases. V was pared by 3 bases and J by 1 base, with 10 bases between. Germline-derived CDR1 and CDR2 are LNHDA and SQIVND (reference sequence). The length of the CDR3 is 15 residues.

This sequence joins TRBV11-2 and TRBJ1-2; D may be TRBD1 (5 bases). The CDR3 is 13 amino acids. The V end lost 5 bases, the J end lost 7 bases, and 14 bases lay between the germline ends. The germline CDR1 and CDR2 sequences are SGHAT and FQNNGV. The CDR3 nucleotides are TGTGCCAGCAGCCCCCCTCAGGGCCGTGGCTACACCTTC. Translation: CASSPPQGRGYTF.

V gene TRBV5-5 combines with J gene TRBJ1-1; weak D call: TRBD1 (6 bases). Germline V CDR1 and CDR2: SGHKS, YYEKEE (reference sequence). The germline V and J ends were trimmed by 4 bases and 0 bases, with 10 bases remaining between them. The CDR3 length is 14 residues. CDR3 bases: TGTGCCAGCAGCCCCCGGGACATGAACACTGAAGCTTTCTTT. It yields the protein CASSPRDMNTEAFF.

This chain joins TRBV29-1 and TRBJ2-1, with TRBD2 matching over 12 bases. Germline CDR1 SQVTM, CDR2 ANQGSEA. There are 14 residues in the CDR3. The junction had 6 bases not matched to a gene; V was cut back by 5 bases and J by 7 bases. The CDR3 loop reads CSVLTSGRDNEQFF. The CDR3 coding sequence is TGCAGCGTTCTGACTAGCGGGAGAGATAATGAGCAGTTCTTC.

The chain combines TRBV5-1 with TRBJ2-5; D might be TRBD1 (6 bases). V shed 7 bases and J shed 1 base, with 11 bases lying between them. Germline CDR1 reads SGHRS; CDR2 reads YFSETQ. The CDR3 has 13 amino acids. This CDR3 is CASQQGPQETQYF. Written as DNA, the CDR3 is TGCGCCAGCCAACAGGGACCCCAAGAGACCCAGTACTTC.

Only one count was recorded for this clone. V and J are TRBV2 and TRBJ2-1; D may be TRBD1 (5 bases). The germline CDR1 and CDR2 sequences are SNHLY and FYNNEI. The V end was cut by 7 bases, the J end by 3 bases, with 10 bases between. The CDR3 loop spans 13 amino acids. The CDR3 DNA sequence: TGTGCCAGCACCCCAGGGATCTACAATGAGCAGTTCTTC. It translates to CASTPGIYNEQFF. The complete variable domain, with remaining parts taken from reference TRBV2 and TRBJ2-1, reads EPEVTQTPSHQVTQMGQEVILRCVPISNHLYFYWYRQILGQKVEFLVSFYNNEISEKSEIFDDQFSVERPDGSNFTLKIRSTKLEDSAMYFCASTPGIYNEQFFGPGTRLTVL.